These T cell receptor beta chains were read from a single sample in a study of T cells in Graves' hyperthyroidism and ophthalmopathy. TCRdb fed the multiplex PCR reads into MiXCR, producing one record per CDR3 protein. The repertoire holds approximately 49,000 distinct CDR3 sequences, with about 54% as singletons. The specimen sequenced was peripheral blood or thyroid tissue (not recorded which). The receptors shown here come from a man aged 18 to 35 with Graves' hyperthyroidism. Both conserved end residues are part of each CDR3. D genes are given only for firm matches. Only some rows state a clone size, as once, few, many or a class for expanded clones.

CDR3 length	clone size	V gene	D gene	J gene	CDR3 protein	CDR3 DNA
17	many	TRBV5-8	-	TRBJ1-6	CASSVGTASSYNSPLHF	TGTGCCAGCAGCGTGGGGACGGCAAGCTCCTATAATTCACCCCTCCACTTT
16	many	TRBV5-6	TRBD2	TRBJ2-3	CASSLILAGAVDTQYF	TGTGCCAGCAGCTTGATTCTAGCGGGGGCGGTAGATACGCAGTATTTT
17	-	TRBV14	TRBD1	TRBJ2-2	CASSQDYIQGMSGELFF	TGTGCCAGCAGCCAAGACTACATACAGGGGATGTCCGGGGAGCTGTTTTTT
14	-	TRBV12-3/TRBV12-4	TRBD1	TRBJ1-2	CASDNQNRGPGYTF	TGTGCCAGCGACAACCAAAACAGGGGCCCTGGCTACACCTTC
14	many	TRBV11-2	-	TRBJ1-1	CASSLTVTNTEAFF	TGTGCCAGCAGCTTGACAGTGACTAACACTGAAGCTTTCTTT
17	many	TRBV10-2	TRBD1	TRBJ1-5	CASSEGGGGRWNQPQHF	TGCGCCAGCAGTGAGGGTGGAGGGGGCCGCTGGAATCAGCCCCAGCATTTT
12	many	TRBV7-9	-	TRBJ2-7	CASSPTPYEQYF	TGTGCCAGCAGCCCCACCCCCTACGAGCAGTACTTC
14	-	TRBV7-2	TRBD1	TRBJ1-2	CASSQGQTSYGYTF	TGTGCCAGCAGCCAGGGACAGACTTCTTATGGCTACACCTTC
16	-	TRBV7-9	TRBD1	TRBJ2-5	CASSSSSPGQVQTQYF	TGTGCCAGCAGCTCGTCCTCCCCGGGACAGGTCCAGACCCAGTACTTC
13	-	TRBV29-1	-	TRBJ2-5	CSVERLAIETQYF	TGCAGCGTTGAGAGGCTAGCCATAGAGACCCAGTACTTC
16	many	TRBV20-1	TRBD2	TRBJ2-5	CSARRTSGRAVETQYF	TGCAGTGCTAGACGGACTAGCGGGAGGGCCGTTGAGACCCAGTACTTC
15	-	TRBV5-1	-	TRBJ2-7	CASSLVAGPSYEQYF	TGCGCCAGCAGCTTGGTCGCAGGACCTTCCTACGAGCAGTACTTC
16	many	TRBV5-1	-	TRBJ1-4	CASSTGLRPRNEKLFF	TGCGCCAGCAGCACGGGACTCAGACCGAGGAATGAAAAACTGTTTTTT
13	-	TRBV30	-	TRBJ1-1	CAWSVGDNTEAFF	TGTGCCTGGAGTGTAGGGGACAACACTGAAGCTTTCTTT
14	-	TRBV5-1	TRBD1	TRBJ2-7	CASYNRDSSYEQYF	TGCGCCAGCTACAACCGGGACAGCTCCTACGAGCAGTACTTC
15	-	TRBV20-1	-	TRBJ2-5	CSASTPGENQETQYF	TGCAGTGCCAGCACCCCCGGGGAGAACCAAGAGACCCAGTACTTC
17	-	TRBV7-2	TRBD2	TRBJ2-7	CASSLIAGSGGTGEQYF	TGTGCCAGCAGCTTAATAGCGGGCAGCGGGGGGACCGGCGAGCAGTACTTC
15	-	TRBV15	-	TRBJ1-1	CATSSSHLRNTEAFF	TGTGCCACCAGCAGCTCGCACTTGCGTAACACTGAAGCTTTCTTT
12	many	TRBV20-1	-	TRBJ1-3	CSASGQGNTIYF	TGCAGTGCTAGTGGCCAGGGAAACACCATATATTTT
13	many	TRBV7-2	-	TRBJ1-6	CASLGHQNSPLHF	TGTGCCAGTTTAGGACACCAGAATTCACCCCTCCACTTT
14	-	TRBV9	TRBD1	TRBJ1-2	CASSAYEGAYGYTF	TGTGCCAGCAGCGCCTACGAGGGGGCGTATGGCTACACCTTC
14	many	TRBV20-1	TRBD2	TRBJ2-7	CSARGLAEAYEQYF	TGCAGTGCCCGCGGACTAGCAGAAGCCTACGAGCAGTACTTC
13	-	TRBV6-1	-	TRBJ2-3	CASRDRYTDTQYF	TGTGCCAGCAGGGACAGATACACAGATACGCAGTATTTT
13	-	TRBV9	-	TRBJ1-2	CARDRDSNYGYTF	TGTGCCAGGGACAGAGACTCTAACTATGGCTACACCTTC
14	-	TRBV12-3/TRBV12-4	TRBD2	TRBJ2-7	CASSQGAGVLEQYF	TGTGCCAGCAGCCAAGGCGCGGGGGTCCTCGAGCAGTACTTC
18	many	TRBV7-9	-	TRBJ2-3	CASSLALSLSGHTDTQYF	TGTGCCAGCAGCTTAGCGCTGAGCCTAAGCGGTCACACAGATACGCAGTATTTT
18	-	TRBV2	-	TRBJ2-6	CASSARWQGSSGANVLTF	TGTGCCAGCAGTGCAAGGTGGCAGGGTTCATCTGGGGCCAACGTCCTGACTTTC
13	-	TRBV15	-	TRBJ1-1	CATRKGRNTEAFF	TGTGCCACCCGGAAAGGGAGAAACACTGAAGCTTTCTTT
14	many	TRBV9	-	TRBJ1-1	CASSSGQPNTEAFF	TGTGCCAGCAGCTCTGGACAGCCGAACACTGAAGCTTTCTTT
11	-	TRBV12-3/TRBV12-4	-	TRBJ1-2	CASSFGGDYTF	TGTGCCAGCAGTTTTGGAGGAGACTACACCTTC
15	-	TRBV10-3	-	TRBJ2-2	CAISRTCENTGELFF	TGTGCCATCAGTCGGACTTGCGAGAACACCGGAGAGCTGTTTTTT